Listed below are T cell receptor beta chains from one sample, sequenced in a study of radiation and T cells in renal cell carcinoma. Produced via immunoSEQ multiplex PCR; TCRdb's table is partial and in-frame only. This table has over 60,000 clones, roughly 85% appearing once. This specimen was blood, taken from a patient whose treatment included radiotherapy and nephrectomy. The receptors were sampled from a woman aged 50 to 60 with renal cell carcinoma. Each CDR3 is given with its conserved first and last residue. A D gene is named only where the DNA matches it firmly. Expanded clones are given a class, and other clones once, few, many or no size at all.

D gene: NA
V gene: TRBV10-3
clone size: NA
J gene: TRBJ1-1
CDR3 protein: CAIRLDANTEAFF
CDR3 DNA: TGTGCCATCAGGCTGGACGCGAACACTGAAGCTTTCTTT

D gene: NA
V gene: TRBV6-5
clone size: NA
J gene: TRBJ2-7
CDR3 protein: CASSELDRQQYF
CDR3 DNA: TGTGCCAGCAGTGAGCTGGACAGACAGCAGTACTTC

D gene: NA
V gene: TRBV11-3
clone size: NA
J gene: TRBJ2-3
CDR3 protein: CASSQTPGTDTQYF
CDR3 DNA: TGTGCCAGCAGCCAAACCCCGGGCACAGATACGCAGTATTTT

D gene: TRBD1
V gene: TRBV11-2
clone size: once
J gene: TRBJ1-2
CDR3 protein: CASSVYRGATGYTF
CDR3 DNA: TGTGCCAGCAGCGTGTACAGGGGGGCAACTGGCTACACCTTC

D gene: TRBD1
V gene: TRBV7-6
clone size: NA
J gene: TRBJ2-5
CDR3 protein: CASGRQGGETQYF
CDR3 DNA: TGTGCCAGCGGAAGACAGGGGGGGGAGACCCAGTACTTC

D gene: NA
V gene: TRBV6-1
clone size: NA
J gene: TRBJ2-2
CDR3 protein: CASSAGITGELFF
CDR3 DNA: TGTGCCAGCAGTGCAGGCATCACCGGGGAGCTGTTTTTT

D gene: NA
V gene: TRBV9
clone size: NA
J gene: TRBJ2-3
CDR3 protein: CASSVGVDTQYF
CDR3 DNA: TGTGCCAGCAGCGTAGGAGTAGATACGCAGTATTTT

D gene: NA
V gene: TRBV28
clone size: NA
J gene: TRBJ2-1
CDR3 protein: CASTPNQVTSYNEQFF
CDR3 DNA: TGTGCCAGCACGCCGAATCAGGTGACCTCCTACAATGAGCAGTTCTTC

D gene: NA
V gene: TRBV5-6
clone size: NA
J gene: TRBJ1-5
CDR3 protein: CASSLSGSHQPQHF
CDR3 DNA: TGTGCCAGCAGCTTGTCAGGGTCCCATCAGCCCCAGCATTTT

D gene: NA
V gene: TRBV7-2
clone size: few
J gene: TRBJ1-5
CDR3 protein: CASSPADQPQHF
CDR3 DNA: TGTGCCAGCAGCCCCGCGGATCAGCCCCAGCATTTT

D gene: NA
V gene: TRBV27
clone size: NA
J gene: TRBJ1-3
CDR3 protein: CASSLYPGEAGNTIYF
CDR3 DNA: TGTGCCAGCAGTTTATATCCTGGGGAAGCTGGAAACACCATATATTTT

D gene: NA
V gene: TRBV30
clone size: NA
J gene: TRBJ1-5
CDR3 protein: CAWSVGMVNQPQHF
CDR3 DNA: TGTGCCTGGAGTGTGGGCATGGTCAATCAGCCCCAGCATTTT

D gene: TRBD1
V gene: TRBV28
clone size: NA
J gene: TRBJ1-5
CDR3 protein: CASSSHQGADQPQHF
CDR3 DNA: TGTGCCAGCAGTTCCCACCAGGGGGCGGATCAGCCCCAGCATTTT

D gene: TRBD1
V gene: TRBV7-9
clone size: few
J gene: TRBJ1-5
CDR3 protein: CASNLGWQGAKQPQHF
CDR3 DNA: TGTGCCAGCAACCTTGGTTGGCAGGGGGCTAAACAGCCCCAGCATTTT

D gene: NA
V gene: TRBV5-1
clone size: NA
J gene: TRBJ1-1
CDR3 protein: CASSLDAGNTEAFF
CDR3 DNA: TGCGCCAGCAGCTTGGATGCAGGGAACACTGAAGCTTTCTTT

D gene: NA
V gene: TRBV19
clone size: NA
J gene: TRBJ1-1
CDR3 protein: CASSMGGTEAFF
CDR3 DNA: TGTGCCAGTAGTATGGGGGGCACTGAAGCTTTCTTT

D gene: NA
V gene: TRBV10-3
clone size: NA
J gene: TRBJ2-7
CDR3 protein: CAIRMGQEQYF
CDR3 DNA: TGTGCCATCAGAATGGGACAAGAGCAGTACTTC

D gene: NA
V gene: TRBV7-9
clone size: NA
J gene: TRBJ1-1
CDR3 protein: CASSPFATVNTEAFF
CDR3 DNA: TGTGCCAGCAGCCCTTTTGCGACTGTGAACACTGAAGCTTTCTTT

D gene: NA
V gene: TRBV2
clone size: NA
J gene: TRBJ2-7
CDR3 protein: CASSERANYEQYF
CDR3 DNA: TGTGCCAGCAGTGAAAGGGCCAACTACGAGCAGTACTTC

D gene: TRBD1
V gene: TRBV7-2
clone size: NA
J gene: TRBJ1-5
CDR3 protein: CASSWKTGPRQPQHF
CDR3 DNA: TGTGCCAGCAGCTGGAAGACAGGGCCAAGACAGCCCCAGCATTTT

D gene: TRBD1
V gene: TRBV5-1
clone size: NA
J gene: TRBJ2-2
CDR3 protein: CASRVQGDDGELFF
CDR3 DNA: TGCGCCAGCCGGGTCCAGGGGGATGACGGGGAGCTGTTTTTT

D gene: TRBD1
V gene: TRBV7-2
clone size: NA
J gene: TRBJ1-2
CDR3 protein: CASSPRQGTPLGYTF
CDR3 DNA: TGTGCCAGCAGCCCAAGACAGGGGACCCCTCTCGGCTACACCTTC

D gene: NA
V gene: TRBV28
clone size: NA
J gene: TRBJ1-6
CDR3 protein: CASSGPNSPLHF
CDR3 DNA: TGTGCCAGCAGTGGACCGAATTCACCCCTCCACTTT

D gene: NA
V gene: TRBV6-5
clone size: NA
J gene: TRBJ1-3
CDR3 protein: CASSSDRLSGNTIYF
CDR3 DNA: TGTGCCAGCAGTTCCGACAGGCTCTCTGGAAACACCATATATTTT

D gene: TRBD1
V gene: TRBV5-4
clone size: NA
J gene: TRBJ1-1
CDR3 protein: CASSGTGGGNTEAFF
CDR3 DNA: TGTGCCAGCAGCGGTACAGGGGGCGGGAACACTGAAGCTTTCTTT

D gene: NA
V gene: TRBV4-1
clone size: many
J gene: TRBJ2-1
CDR3 protein: CASSQDRSAVQENEQFF
CDR3 DNA: TGCGCCAGCAGCCAAGATCGATCGGCGGTCCAGGAGAATGAGCAGTTCTTC

D gene: NA
V gene: TRBV18
clone size: NA
J gene: TRBJ1-1
CDR3 protein: CASSPGLNTEAFF
CDR3 DNA: TGTGCCAGCTCACCTGGACTGAACACTGAAGCTTTCTTT

D gene: NA
V gene: TRBV2
clone size: once
J gene: TRBJ1-1
CDR3 protein: CASRAARLSVNTEAFF
CDR3 DNA: TGTGCCAGCAGAGCGGCCCGACTAAGCGTGAACACTGAAGCTTTCTTT

D gene: TRBD1
V gene: TRBV10-3
clone size: NA
J gene: TRBJ2-2
CDR3 protein: CAISPNTGELAGELFF
CDR3 DNA: TGTGCCATCAGCCCTAATACAGGGGAGCTGGCCGGGGAGCTGTTTTTT

D gene: NA
V gene: TRBV27
clone size: few
J gene: TRBJ1-1
CDR3 protein: CASSAGNREAFF
CDR3 DNA: TGTGCCAGCAGTGCAGGGAACCGGGAAGCTTTCTTT

D gene: NA
V gene: TRBV7-9
clone size: NA
J gene: TRBJ2-7
CDR3 protein: CASSLGQLYEQYF
CDR3 DNA: TGTGCCAGCAGCTTAGGTCAGCTCTACGAGCAGTACTTC

D gene: NA
V gene: TRBV19
clone size: NA
J gene: TRBJ2-7
CDR3 protein: CASSPLNGGEQYF
CDR3 DNA: TGTGCCAGTAGTCCCCTTAACGGCGGCGAGCAGTACTTC

D gene: NA
V gene: TRBV2
clone size: NA
J gene: TRBJ1-5
CDR3 protein: CASSDEAYQPQHF
CDR3 DNA: TGTGCCAGCAGTGATGAGGCGTATCAGCCCCAGCATTTT